This entry is about one T cell receptor beta chain. Its antigen is as yet unknown. Germline loops: CDR1 SGHRS, CDR2 YFSETQ. The length of the CDR3 is 14 residues. The V end was cut by 5 bases, the J end by 4 bases, with 15 bases between. The sample comes from a study of cytotoxic CD8 clonotypes in ibrutinib-treated CLL. About the study: Partial responses numbered roughly 25 and complete responses 2; after a median around 70 months, roughly 15 stayed remitted and roughly twelve progressed. Findings and limits, study-wide: Baseline clonality, above age-matched healthy donor levels, tracked circulating CD8+ T-cell counts. Higher clonality was seen at ibrutinib response and a return toward baseline at progression.

Repertoires were generated with immunoSEQ multiplex PCR, while TCRdb's copy carries only in-frame clones and drops some. The table lists some 150,000 clones, approximately 77% of them singletons, with 25% to 30% in the top ten. J is TRBJ2-5 and V is TRBV5-1; D may be TRBD1 (6 bases). The material sequenced was PBMCs, taken after 12 months of ibrutinib treatment. The clonotype was recovered from a human donor with chronic lymphocytic leukemia. The CDR3 here is CASSQTGFAETQYF. In DNA, the CDR3 is TGCGCCAGCAGTCAGACAGGATTTGCAGAGACCCAGTACTTC.